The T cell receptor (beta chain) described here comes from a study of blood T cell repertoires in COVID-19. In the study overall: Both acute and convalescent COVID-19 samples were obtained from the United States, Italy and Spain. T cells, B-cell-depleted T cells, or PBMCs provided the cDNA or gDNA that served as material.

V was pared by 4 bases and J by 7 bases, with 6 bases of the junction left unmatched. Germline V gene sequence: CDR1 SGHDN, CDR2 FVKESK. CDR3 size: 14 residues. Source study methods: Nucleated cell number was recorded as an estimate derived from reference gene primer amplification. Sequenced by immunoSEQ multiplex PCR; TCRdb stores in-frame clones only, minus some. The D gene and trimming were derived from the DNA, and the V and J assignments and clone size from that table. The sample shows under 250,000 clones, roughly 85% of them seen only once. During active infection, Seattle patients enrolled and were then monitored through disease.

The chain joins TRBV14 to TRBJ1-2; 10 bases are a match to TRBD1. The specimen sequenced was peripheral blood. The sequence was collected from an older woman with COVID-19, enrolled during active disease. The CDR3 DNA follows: TGTGCCAGCAGCCCGGGGGACAGGGGTTTTGGCTACACCTTC. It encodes CASSPGDRGFGYTF.